These 17 T cell receptor beta chains were sequenced from one sample in a study of vaccination effects on CD4 cells after COVID-19. Using viral peptide pools, the ViraFEST assay grew out antigen-specific CD4+ T cells prior to sequencing. Scientists isolated CD4+ T cells after a roughly 10-day culture period ended. Everyone in the study got two shots of either the BNT162b2 or mRNA-1273 vaccine. No antigen has been assigned to these receptors. Assay used: immunoSEQ multiplex PCR; TCRdb lists only in-frame clones, some missing. Seen here are tens of thousands of clones, 81% observed once, and the top ten hold 0.95% to 1.5%. Sequenced material: CD4+ T cells from PBMCs cultured with HCoV-229E spike peptides, taken after COVID-19 vaccination. These receptors all stem from a human donor who received a COVID-19 vaccine.

J is TRBJ1-3 and V is TRBV24-1; maybe TRBD1 (6 bases). The V gene's germline CDR1 is KGHDR and CDR2 SFDVKD. Between the trimmed V and J ends, which lost 4 bases and 2 bases, there was a span of 11 bases. The CDR3 is made up of 15 amino acids. The CDR3 here is CATSDPGVAGNTIYF. CDR3 nucleotide sequence: TGTGCCACCAGTGACCCAGGGGTGGCTGGAAACACCATATATTTT.

This chain connects TRBV4-1 to TRBJ1-3; D uncertain. V lost 1 base to trimming and J lost 0 bases, with 7 bases between them. This CDR3 is built from 15 residues. Germline assignment: CDR1 MGHRA and CDR2 YSYEKL. The CDR3 DNA reads TGCGCCAGCAGCCAAGCGGTCTACTCTGGAAACACCATATATTTT. This gives the protein CASSQAVYSGNTIYF.

The chain links TRBV18 to TRBJ2-1; unclear D gene. Germline values: CDR1 KGHSH, CDR2 LQKENI. Deletions cut 3 bases from V and 5 bases from J, with 11 bases between. CDR3 length: 14 amino acids. CDR3 sequence (DNA): TGTGCCAGCTCACCTAGGGCAGCTGACAATGAGCAGTTCTTC. Its translation: CASSPRAADNEQFF.

The chain uses TRBV5-6 and TRBJ2-1; 8 nucleotides agree with TRBD2. The CDR3 is 16 residues long. In germline, CDR1 is SGHDT, CDR2 YYEEEE. The ends lost 0 bases at V and 0 bases at J; junction bases unmatched: 2. DNA for the CDR3: TGTGCCAGCAGCTTGGGGCGGGGGGACTCCTACAATGAGCAGTTCTTC. Protein: CASSLGRGDSYNEQFF.

This clone was recorded a few times. The chain carries TRBV5-6 and TRBJ2-7, with TRBD2 identical over 7 bases. The germline CDR1 and CDR2 sequences are SGHDT and YYEEEE. The V and J ends lost 4 bases and 3 bases, in that order; junction bases with no gene match: 13. CDR3 size: 16 residues. The CDR3 DNA reads TGTGCCAGCAGCCCCTTCCTCCTAGCGGAGATCTACGAGCAGTACGTC. It yields the protein CASSPFLLAEIYEQYV.

The chain recombines TRBV7-6 with TRBJ2-4; D gene ambiguous. The CDR3 has 15 amino acids. Germline V gene sequence: CDR1 SGHVS, CDR2 FNYEAQ. V was pared by 4 bases and J by 8 bases, with 18 bases between. The CDR3 reads CASSSSASQSHIQYF. In nucleotides, the CDR3 is TGTGCCAGCAGCTCCTCCGCCTCACAAAGTCACATTCAGTACTTC.

The rearrangement joins TRBV4-3 to TRBJ2-1, with 8 bases identical to TRBD1. In germline, CDR1 is LGHNA, CDR2 YSLEER. This CDR3 is built from 14 residues. Losses at the gene ends were 5 bases for V and 8 bases for J; bases not matched to a gene: 8. CDR3 in DNA: TGCGCCAGCAGCAAGGGGGACAGGCGCGATGAGCAGTTCTTC. Protein product: CASSKGDRRDEQFF.

This clone was detected only once. V gene TRBV7-2 combines with J gene TRBJ2-4, with D perhaps matching TRBD1 or TRBD2 (5 bases each). The CDR3 runs 15 residues. V was pared by 4 bases and J by 2 bases, with 12 bases between. Germline CDR1 reads SGHTA; CDR2 reads FQGNSA. CDR3 protein: CASSSGPATKNIQYF. The CDR3 DNA follows: TGTGCCAGCAGCTCGGGACCCGCAACCAAAAACATTCAGTACTTC.

CDR3 amino acids: CASSPADGTAIDDTQYF. For the CDR3, the DNA is TGTGCCAGCTCACCAGCAGACGGGACAGCAATCGACGATACGCAGTATTTT. The rearrangement uses TRBV18 and TRBJ2-3; TRBD1 matches at 7 bases. V lost 2 bases, J lost 6 bases, and 14 bases stayed unmatched. The CDR3 extends over 17 amino acids. Germline CDR1 and CDR2: KGHSH and LQKENI.

The chain recombines TRBV5-6 with TRBJ2-5; D is unresolved. The germline CDR1 and CDR2 sequences are SGHDT and YYEEEE. Trimming removed 1 base from V and 0 bases from J, with 7 bases in between. This CDR3 region has 14 residues. The CDR3 region has the DNA TGTGCCAGCAGCTTGCTCGAGTACCAAGAGACCCAGTACTTC. It is translated as CASSLLEYQETQYF.

Here the CDR3 reads CASSTAGTGGREKLFF. The CDR3 DNA is TGTGCCAGCAGCACCGCGGGGACAGGGGGACGTGAAAAACTGTTTTTT. The J gene is TRBJ1-4, the V gene TRBV5-6; 11 positions agree with TRBD1. Germline CDR1 reads SGHDT; CDR2 reads YYEEEE. This CDR3 contains 16 residues. J lost 7 bases, V lost 4 bases, and 9 bases had no gene match.

This clone has more than one count but fewer than ten. CDR3 amino acids: CASSLYSLADTGELFF. The CDR3 DNA is TGTGCCAGCAGCTTATATTCACTAGCGGACACCGGGGAGCTGTTTTTT. The chain combines TRBV7-2 with TRBJ2-2, with 8 positions matching TRBD2. The ends lost 2 bases at V and 3 bases at J; junction bases unmatched: 5. The length of the CDR3 is 16 residues. In germline, CDR1 is SGHTA, CDR2 FQGNSA.

This chain uses TRBV6-5 with TRBJ1-5; D remains ambiguous. Germline V gene data show CDR1 as MNHEY and CDR2 as SVGAGI. The CDR3 extends over 13 amino acids. V lost 7 bases and J 4 bases, leaving 11 bases between the germline ends. The CDR3: CASIQVPNQPQHF. The CDR3 DNA is TGTGCCAGCATTCAGGTTCCAAATCAGCCCCAGCATTTT.

The chain is built from TRBV4-1 and TRBJ1-6; D perhaps matches TRBD1 (6 bases). Trimming removed 1 base from V and 9 bases from J, with 13 bases in between. CDR3 length: 15 amino acids. Germline CDR1 is MGHRA and CDR2 is YSYEKL. DNA for the CDR3: TGCGCCAGCAGCCAAGTGCCAGGGGTTAGTTCACCCCTCCACTTT. This codes for CASSQVPGVSSPLHF.

J is TRBJ2-7 and V is TRBV20-1; D may match TRBD1 or TRBD2 (5 bases each). Germline CDR1 DFQATT, CDR2 SNEGSKA (reference sequence). V was cut by 7 bases and J by 5 bases, with 12 bases left in between. CDR3 length: 11 amino acids. In DNA, the CDR3 is TGCAGTGTCCGAGGGACCCACGAGCAGTACGTC. This codes for CSVRGTHEQYV.

The genes are TRBV27 and TRBJ1-6; D is undetermined. The germline V gene encodes CDR1 MNHEY and CDR2 SMNVEV (reference sequence). The germline V and J ends were trimmed by 6 bases and 4 bases, with 13 bases remaining between them. This CDR3 is 15 amino acids long. In DNA form, the CDR3 reads TGTGCCAGCAGGGTTCAGTTGCGGTATAATTCACCCCTCCACTTT. Its translation is CASRVQLRYNSPLHF.

The chain recombines TRBV24-1 with TRBJ1-6, with D possibly matching TRBD1 (5 bases). CDR1 and CDR2 (germline): KGHDR, SFDVKD. Deletions cut 3 bases from V and 7 bases from J, with 9 bases between. The CDR3 extends over 14 amino acids. The CDR3 nucleotides are TGTGCCACCAGTGATGCTCGACAGAATTCACCCCTCCACTTT. This encodes CATSDARQNSPLHF.